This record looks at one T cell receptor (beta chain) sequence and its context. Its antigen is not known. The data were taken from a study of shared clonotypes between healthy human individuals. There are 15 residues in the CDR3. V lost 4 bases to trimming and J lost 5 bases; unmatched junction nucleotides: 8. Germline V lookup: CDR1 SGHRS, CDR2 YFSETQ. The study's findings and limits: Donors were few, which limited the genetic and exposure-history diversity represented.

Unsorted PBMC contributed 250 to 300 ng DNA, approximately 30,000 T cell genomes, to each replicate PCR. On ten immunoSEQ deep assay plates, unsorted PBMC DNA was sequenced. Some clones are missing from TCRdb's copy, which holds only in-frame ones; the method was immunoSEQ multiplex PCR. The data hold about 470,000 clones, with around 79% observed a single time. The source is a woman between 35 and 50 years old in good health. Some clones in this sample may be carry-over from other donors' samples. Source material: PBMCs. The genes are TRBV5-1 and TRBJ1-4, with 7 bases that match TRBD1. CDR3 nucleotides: TGCGCCAGCAGCCTGTTAGGGACAGAAAATGAAAAACTGTTTTTT. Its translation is CASSLLGTENEKLFF.